This T cell receptor beta chain appears in the sequencing data of a study of blood T cell repertoires in COVID-19 (dated by TCRdb to the early 2020s). Context from the whole study: The collaborator samples originated in the United States, Italy and Spain and spanned the acute and convalescent phases of COVID-19. The prospective study material was composed of cDNA or gDNA derived from T cells, B-cell-depleted T cells, or PBMCs. The dataset comprised deeply sampled blood TCRbeta repertoires from subjects exposed to, actively infected with, or recovered from COVID-19. Where HLA class I and class II types were available, the types were taken from metadata supplied by the sample provider, not from assay-based typing. The sample metadata nearly always contained a de-identified subject ID, COVID-19 status, age in years and sex. The repertoires were released in a freely available public database meant as a resource for research on the immune response to SARS-CoV-2. Samples came from the ongoing ImmuneRACE study (first 160 participants) plus 1,254 subjects from 6 global collaborators.

TCRbeta CDR3 regions were amplified from genomic DNA using the immunoSEQ Assay, a bias-controlled multiplex PCR. As for how the authors treated the data: The number of nucleated cells in each sample was estimated from the amplification of reference gene primers within the assay. To quantify the absolute abundance of each unique TCRbeta CDR3 rearrangement, sequence reads were collapsed and filtered. Productive Simpson clonality was computed per sample as the square root of Simpson's diversity index over productive rearrangements. The immuneACCESS repertoire file appears here via TCRdb, limited to in-frame rearrangements. These files lack a portion of the clones; in checked studies, under half of the deficit traces to unresolved V genes, and the cause of the others is not known. The V and J calls and the clone size are those of that table, but D and trimming were determined from the DNA. Recorded for this sample are approximately 440,000 clones; 90% of them occurred a single time. About 0.63% of the sample belongs to the ten largest clones.

About this clone itself: It has no known antigen specificity. No base quality information exists; no much larger clone differs at one position.

Participants in the prospective study were aged about 18 to 89 years, lived in some 24 United States geographic areas, and enrolled through a virtual design. In the prospective study, participants were assigned to cohorts based on the clinical history participants reported in a screening survey and a study questionnaire. Recovered participants in ImmuneRACE Cohort 3 were defined as having two consecutive negative NP/OP PCR tests, clearance from a healthcare professional, or resolution of symptoms. Mobile phlebotomists in the prospective study collected whole blood, serum and a nasopharyngeal or oropharyngeal swab from every participant. Participants in the prospective study had the option to provide additional blood draws and questionnaires over a roughly 2-month period. Prospective study blood samples were shipped either frozen or at room temperature before DNA extraction. General findings and caveats noted by the study authors: How much clinical and demographic metadata was included differed by source and by participant, and the metadata was provided uncurated.

The sequence derives from a man aged 18 to 30 who had recovered from COVID-19. The sample was PBMCs or T cells enriched from blood (not recorded which).

The bases read TGTGCCATCAGTGGGACAGGGAGCAATGGCTACACCTTC. The encoded protein is CAISGTGSNGYTF. Here the chain combines TRBV10-3 and TRBJ1-2; 8 middle bases align to TRBD1. For this chain, trimming is 4 bases at the V end and 6 bases at the J end, and the number of junction bases without a gene match is 4. The cysteine opens and the phenylalanine closes a CDR3 of 13 amino acids. Only the CDR3 region is kept as DNA, spanning 39 bases read in frame from base 1. The CDR1 and CDR2 encoded by the germline V gene are ENHRY and SYGVKD.